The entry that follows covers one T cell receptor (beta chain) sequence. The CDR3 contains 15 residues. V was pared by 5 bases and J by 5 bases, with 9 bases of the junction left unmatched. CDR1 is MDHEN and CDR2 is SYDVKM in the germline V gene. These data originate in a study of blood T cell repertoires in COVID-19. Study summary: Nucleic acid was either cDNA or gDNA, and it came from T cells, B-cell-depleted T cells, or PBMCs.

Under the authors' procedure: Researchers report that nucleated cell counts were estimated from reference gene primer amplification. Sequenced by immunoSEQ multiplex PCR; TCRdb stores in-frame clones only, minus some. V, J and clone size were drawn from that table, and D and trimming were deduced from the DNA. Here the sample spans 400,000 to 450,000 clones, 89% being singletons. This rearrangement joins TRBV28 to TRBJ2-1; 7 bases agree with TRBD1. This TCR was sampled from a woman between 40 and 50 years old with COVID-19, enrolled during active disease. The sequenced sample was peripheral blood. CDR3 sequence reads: CASSRVRDRNNEQFF. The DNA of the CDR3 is TGTGCCAGCAGTAGGGTCCGGGACAGAAACAATGAGCAGTTCTTC.